The following is a T cell receptor (beta chain) sequence with its context. This clone was observed a few times. There is no known antigen for this receptor. Base qualities are not provided; no much larger clone lies one nucleotide away. This sample is part of a study of cytomegalovirus exposure and HLA in healthy donors (dated by TCRdb to about 2017). As for the study more broadly: An earlier analysis of several hundred of the donors reported approximately 300 Gb of sequence data and 100 million to 120 million unique TCR beta sequences obtained from approximately 180 million T cells. Around 320 gigabases of sequencing data and tens of millions of unique TCR sequences were included in an early release covering 550 to 650 HLA-typed donors. In an earlier analysis of 587 of the donors, high-throughput TCR beta sequencing was used to judge whether each TCR beta V gene segment behaved as functional or pseudogenic. Among about 360 genotyped donors of the cohort, an average of 235,054 unique TCR beta nucleotide sequences were sequenced per donor, around 20% of them non-productive. Typing coverage varied by locus: roughly 620-640 donors for A, B, C, DRB1 and DQB1; some 520 for DQA1; over 600 for DPA1; around 450 for DPB1. Class I and class II HLA loci were covered by the typing at four-digit resolution. The genetic ancestry cluster associated with self-reported Caucasian donors included around 76% of the roughly 410 genotyped donors. The T cell repertoires of roughly 660 subjects were profiled by immunosequencing and related to cytomegalovirus serostatus. Rather than using new phenotypic data, the later analysis identified candidate immune exposures from TCR beta sequences and from how often those sequences occurred across donors. About five DR-DQ haplotypes were handled as single units for association and clustering because linkage in the cohort was strong. Donor age, sex, ethnicity and CMV serostatus were collected together with the repertoire data. A later analysis re-analyzed previously published TCR beta repertoires from about 730 donors and added high-resolution HLA genotyping to study TCR occurrence patterns. In a later genetic analysis, genome-wide SNP genotypes for about 65% of the roughly 670 donors were used, and that subset was treated as a discovery cohort. Every discovery cohort repertoire had been produced on one sequencing platform. The aim of the study was to test whether cataloging public T cell receptors could identify signatures of past pathogen exposure. Along with the approximately 600-subject first cohort, a separate validation cohort of over a hundred different subjects was used. To predict cytomegalovirus infection status, the study combined high-throughput TCR immunosequencing, statistical association of individual TCRs with disease status, and machine learning. Overall study results and their limits: Correlated functional status among segregating V segments might reflect linkage disequilibrium, but an unknown experimental factor could not be ruled out. A few of the identified cytomegalovirus-associated TCR beta chains were confirmed in vitro to be specific for cytomegalovirus antigens. CMV serostatus was the only immune exposure information available for the cohort. In a later analysis, about 16,000 TCR beta sequences were associated with specific HLA alleles at a false discovery rate of 0.05. The authors suggested that the approach could potentially be extended to other disease states and immunological phenotypes. Roughly 17 rarely observed V segments, including chromosome 9 orphons, were excluded from the earlier analysis of about 600 of the donors because counts were too low. A group of highly shared sequence variants was considered likely to be a technical artifact of the sequencing pipeline. A further reported finding was that TCR beta sequences accurately predicted the HLA-A and HLA-B alleles for most subjects in the first cohort. Because some donors lacked HLA typing at each locus, the association tests relied only on the typed subset. Roughly uniform sequencing depth across donors was assumed in presence/absence analyses, although this assumption may not hold. An earlier analysis of 450 to 750 of the donors showed that most TCR beta V segments appeared in productive rearrangements either about 90% or about 30% of the time, which broadly matched IMGT annotations. Some IMGT-functional V segments, including TRBV6-2 and TRBV6-3, could not be told apart with the 87-base-pair reads, so those segments were excluded. A later analysis found that HLA-associated TCR beta chains were more clonally expanded and had lower generation probabilities than equally common non-associated chains. In a later analysis, TCR association rates were found to vary across HLA loci, with the most associated TCRs seen for DRB1 alleles and the fewest for HLA-C alleles. V-gene and J-gene trimming of TCR beta chains was associated with a missense DCLRE1C variant in a later genetic analysis, and the association was replicated in an independent cohort. According to a later genetic analysis, donors in an Asian-associated ancestry cluster had fewer N-insertions in productive TCRs than the approximately 650-donor mean. Most TCR sequences were seen in very few donors, while some public TCRs were found in many individuals. The study listed 150 to 200 TCR beta chains as associated with cytomegalovirus. Strong co-occurrence of HLA alleles, especially DR and DQ, made assigning TCR associations to individual alleles difficult. According to a later analysis, most CMV-associated TCR beta chains appeared to be HLA-restricted, and the HLA associations seemed to be driven largely by CMV exposure. According to a later analysis, parvovirus B19, influenza, CMV and Epstein-Barr virus appeared linked to several top co-occurrence clusters. The classifier was reported to diagnose cytomegalovirus status with high specificity and sensitivity in both the original cohort and the validation cohort. In this cohort, only TCR beta chains were sequenced, and detectable features were limited by the absence of alpha or paired-chain data.

The V and J ends are trimmed by 5 bases and 3 bases, leaving 14 bases between them. Counted from cysteine to phenylalanine, this CDR3 has 15 amino acids. This entry keeps only the CDR3 DNA: 45 bases, framed from base 1. Taken from the germline V gene (reference sequence), the CDR1 and CDR2 loops are LNHDA and SQIVND. The cohort was made up of under 800 healthy bone marrow donors. At the time of sampling, all cohort members were nominally healthy, though unrecorded immune exposures were likely present. The donor tested CMV seropositive, placing the donor among the 250 to 300 seropositive members of the cohort. A peripheral blood sample was collected from each donor, and TCR beta sequencing was performed on peripheral blood mononuclear cells. Genomic DNA was extracted from the blood cell samples with the Qiagen DNeasy Blood Extraction Kit. Receptors were amplified or captured by the immunoSEQ multiplex PCR assay. For the multiplex PCR, a mixture combining 60 forward primers for TCR Vbeta segments and 13 reverse primers for TCR Jbeta segments was used. The CDR3 region of rearranged TCR beta genes was amplified from genomic DNA by a multiplex PCR assay. On the Illumina HiSeq System, the amplified TCR beta libraries were sequenced as 87-base-pair reads. Per the source publication's procedure: In a later analysis, 70 million to 95 million unique TCR beta chains were counted across the 500 to 850 repertoires, and roughly 11 million of these chains were shared by at least two donors. A nearest-neighbor algorithm error-corrected the raw reads and collapsed the reads into unique sequences, merging closely related sequences to remove PCR and sequencing errors. Alignment of CDR3 sequences to IMGT reference sequences was used to assign V, D and J gene segments. Each retained sequence needed at least a six-nucleotide match to both a V gene segment and a J gene segment. A rearrangement counted as productive if the CDR3 had no stop codons and remained in frame with V and J, and every other rearrangement counted as non-productive. CDR3 was defined according to IMGT convention as the region running from the second conserved V-encoded cysteine to the conserved J-encoded phenylalanine. In an earlier analysis of approximately 590 of the donors, sequences lacking an unambiguous match to a single V gene segment were excluded. In an earlier analysis of a few hundred of the donors, V segments were called functional above 56.7% productive rearrangements and were called segregating when the between-donor standard deviation exceeded 5%. A statistical classification framework was built for diagnosing cytomegalovirus status from the catalog of TCR beta chain sequences. In a later analysis, V and J genes were assigned by comparing TCR nucleotide sequences against IMGT/GENE-DB human TR gene sequences. The TCRdist pipeline was used in a later analysis to assign CDR3 sequences and most-parsimonious VDJ recombination scenarios. In a later analysis, each TCR beta chain was defined by its CDR3 amino acid sequence together with its V-gene family, and reads lacking a unique V-gene family were excluded. As a way to deal with suspected cross-contamination and a sequencing artifact, a later analysis dropped 592 nucleotide sequences that were highly shared and had low generation probability. For each public chain, a later analysis derived a clonal expansion index from normalized ranks of inferred template counts within each repertoire. A later analysis computed generation probabilities with a VDJ recombination model fitted to out-of-frame rearrangements, and checked the results against IGoR. Hypergeometric tests were used in a later analysis to score TCR-TCR, TCR-HLA and TCR-CMV co-occurrence, with a repertoire-size bias correction applied to the TCR pairs. A later analysis estimated false discovery rates by permuting HLA or CMV assignments 20 times. In a later analysis, co-occurring TCRs were grouped using DBSCAN, with TCRdist sequence similarity added in when clustering inside HLA-allele-positive subsets. Repertoires with fewer than 30,000 or more than 120,000 public chains, plus five repertoires with anomalous nucleotide sharing, were excluded from co-occurrence clustering. Imported from immuneACCESS, the table was reduced by TCRdb to in-frame sequences with V and J called. These copies leave out some clones; in studies compared against another copy, an unresolved V gene accounts for under half, and the cause of the remainder is not known. V, J and clone size are those of that table, while D and trimming were read from the DNA. The table for this sample lists 110,000 to 150,000 clones; more than 80% of them were counted only once. Jointly, the top ten make up roughly 4% of the sample.

The chain is made from TRBV19 and TRBJ1-3; no confident D gene assignment can be made. The clonotype comes from a woman in her thirties or forties in good health and CMV-seropositive. The sequenced sample was PBMCs. The CDR3 protein is CASSPPDGYGNTIYF. The sequence in DNA is TGTGCCAGTAGTCCACCAGACGGGTATGGAAACACCATATATTTT.